The clone carrying this T cell receptor beta chain has only a few counts. Its antigen is as yet unknown. Template switching, a step in the protocol, added a universal primer site, and cDNA carried unique molecular identifiers. TCRdb recomputed calls from the 5' RACE reads with MiXCR, one row per CDR3 protein. Of hundreds of thousands of distinct CDR3 sequences listed, more than 9% are singletons. From germline, CDR1 is ENHRY and CDR2 SYGVKD. V lost 5 bases, J lost 7 bases, and 5 bases lay in between. This CDR3 region has 11 residues. This specimen comes from a study of identical twins. Study findings and constraints: Cross-sectional statistics underpinned the conclusions; the same donors were not followed. Out-of-frame beta sequences exhibited a weaker degree of excess twin sharing. For zero-insertion analyses, partial confounding could come from invariant MAIT and iNKT cells.

The sample was also linked to a second study, of yellow fever vaccine responses in identical twins.

The clonotype comes from a woman younger than 35 in good health. Sequenced sample: PBMCs. The chain couples TRBV10-3 to TRBJ2-2; D is perhaps TRBD2 (5 bases). The CDR3: CAISSGGELFF. The DNA for the CDR3 is TGTGCCATCAGTAGCGGCGGGGAGCTGTTTTTT.